Reported below is one T cell receptor (beta chain). The sample comes from a study of blood T cell repertoires in COVID-19. Study in general: Samples of COVID-19 (acute and convalescent) were obtained from the United States, Italy and Spain. Sample material is recorded as cDNA or gDNA derived from T cells, B-cell-depleted T cells, or PBMCs.

In the authors' workflow: Estimation of nucleated cell counts was performed using reference gene primer amplification. Libraries were prepared by immunoSEQ multiplex PCR; TCRdb keeps only in-frame clonotypes and omits some of them. V and J calls and clone size follow that table, whereas D and trimming were derived from the DNA. The data show 100,000 to 120,000 clones, more than 80% seen once. This TCR was sampled from a woman aged 70-85 years with acute or convalescent COVID-19. Sample: peripheral blood.

The CDR3 loop is CGIPGQGKNYGYTF. DNA of the CDR3: TGTGGCATCCCGGGACAGGGGAAGAACTATGGCTACACCTTC. The chain has TRBV5-3 and TRBJ1-2; 10 bases line up with TRBD1. TRBV5-3 is an ORF; its function is uncertain. The CDR3 length is 14 residues.